This T cell receptor (beta chain) was documented in a study of blood T cell repertoires in COVID-19. Background on the study: From T cells, B-cell-depleted T cells, or PBMCs came the material, which was cDNA or gDNA.

Authors' processing steps: The authors estimated nucleated cell counts from reference gene primer amplification. Assay used: immunoSEQ multiplex PCR; TCRdb lists only in-frame clones, some missing. D and trimming come from the DNA, and the V and J calls and clone size come from that table. The repertoire holds fewer than 500,000 clones, with about 85% as singletons. The age range of participants was 18 to 89 years, with residence in more than 20 US areas. Which cohort a participant joined came from the clinical history participants gave. V was trimmed by 2 bases and J by 7 bases, leaving 17 bases between them. Germline V CDR1 and CDR2: LNHDA, SQIVND (reference sequence). CDR3 length: 16 residues.

The chain carries TRBV19 and TRBJ1-4; D is possibly TRBD1 (6 bases). Specimen: PBMCs or T cells enriched from blood (not recorded which). This TCR came from a woman aged 18-29 years with acute COVID-19. CDR3 loop: CASSISQQGVGEKLFF. Here the CDR3 DNA reads TGTGCCAGTAGTATATCTCAACAGGGAGTTGGTGAAAAACTGTTTTTT.